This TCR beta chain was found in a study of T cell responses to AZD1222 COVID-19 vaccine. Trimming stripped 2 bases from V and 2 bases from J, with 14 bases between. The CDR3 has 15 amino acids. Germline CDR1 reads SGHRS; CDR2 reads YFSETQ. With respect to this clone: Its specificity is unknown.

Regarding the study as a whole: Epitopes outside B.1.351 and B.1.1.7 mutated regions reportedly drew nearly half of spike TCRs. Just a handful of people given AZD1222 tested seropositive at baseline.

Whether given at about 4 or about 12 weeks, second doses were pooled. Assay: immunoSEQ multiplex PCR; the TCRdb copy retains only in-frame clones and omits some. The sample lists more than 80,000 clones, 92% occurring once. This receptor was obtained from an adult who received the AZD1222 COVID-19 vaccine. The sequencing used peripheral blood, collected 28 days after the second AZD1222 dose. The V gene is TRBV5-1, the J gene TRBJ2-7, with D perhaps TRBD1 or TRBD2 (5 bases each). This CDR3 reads CASSFAVGAAYEQYF. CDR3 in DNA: TGCGCCAGCAGCTTTGCAGTCGGGGCAGCCTACGAGCAGTACTTC.